This T cell receptor beta chain emerged from a study of CD8+ T cells in alopecia areata. TCR sequencing used cDNA made by reverse transcription of extracted RNA. TCRdb's table, derived via immunoSEQ multiplex PCR, lists solely in-frame clones and lacks some. The top ten clones hold about 4.9% of a sample with about 130,000 clones, 58% of them seen once. This clone was observed a handful of times. Peripheral blood and lesional scalp punch biopsies came from alopecia areata patients. PBMCs, the starting material, were the source of sorted CD4+ and CD8+ T cells. Germline CDR1 reads SGHTA; CDR2 reads FQGNSA. Between the trimmed V and J ends, which lost 3 bases and 0 bases, there was a span of 9 bases. This CDR3 spans 14 amino acids.

This clonotype was obtained from a human donor with alopecia areata. This sequence joins TRBV7-2 and TRBJ2-7; D gene uncertain. The sample consisted of CD4+ T cells sorted from blood, taken at week 0. CDR3 in DNA: TGTGCCAGCAGCTTTGGCTCCGCCTCCTACGAGCAGTACTTC. It is translated as CASSFGSASYEQYF.